These T cell receptor beta chains were read from a single sample in a study of cytomegalovirus exposure and HLA in healthy donors. TCRdb's copy holds only in-frame clones and misses some; the assay was immunoSEQ multiplex PCR. The sample consists of approximately 40,000 clones, about four fifths of them appearing once. Sequencing was performed on PBMCs. The source is a woman aged 40 to 50 in good health and CMV-seronegative. Each CDR3 is given with its conserved first and last residue. A D gene is named only where the DNA matches it firmly. Not all rows give a size; the values are once, few, many and, for expanded clones, a class.

size: -
V: TRBV19
D: -
J: TRBJ1-2
CDR3: CASSMAPTGLLGYTF
DNA: TGTGCCAGTAGTATGGCCCCTACAGGTCTTTTAGGCTACACCTTC

size: -
V: TRBV6-5
D: TRBD2
J: TRBJ2-1
CDR3: CASSYSRLANNEQFF
DNA: TGTGCCAGCAGTTACTCGAGACTAGCCAACAATGAGCAGTTCTTC

size: -
V: TRBV19
D: -
J: TRBJ2-3
CDR3: CASSKIRDTQYF
DNA: TGTGCCAGTAGTAAAATCAGAGATACGCAGTATTTT

size: -
V: TRBV25-1
D: TRBD1
J: TRBJ1-2
CDR3: CASSESLTGKSNYGYTF
DNA: TGTGCCAGCAGTGAATCCTTGACAGGGAAGAGTAACTATGGCTACACCTTC

size: -
V: TRBV9
D: -
J: TRBJ1-1
CDR3: CASSVGLSGGTEAFF
DNA: TGTGCCAGCAGCGTAGGTTTGTCTGGGGGGACTGAAGCTTTCTTT

size: -
V: TRBV16
D: -
J: TRBJ2-5
CDR3: CASSQGGAQETQYF
DNA: TGTGCCAGCAGCCAAGGCGGGGCCCAAGAGACCCAGTACTTC

size: -
V: TRBV9
D: -
J: TRBJ1-1
CDR3: CASSVAGIGANTEAFF
DNA: TGTGCCAGCAGCGTAGCTGGGATAGGGGCGAACACTGAAGCTTTCTTT

size: -
V: TRBV25-1
D: TRBD1
J: TRBJ2-7
CDR3: CASSLEGQGAREQYF
DNA: TGTGCCAGCAGCTTAGAGGGACAGGGGGCGCGGGAGCAGTACTTC

size: -
V: TRBV5-1
D: -
J: TRBJ2-7
CDR3: CASSFGGISYEQYF
DNA: TGCGCCAGCAGCTTCGGGGGAATCTCCTACGAGCAGTACTTC

size: -
V: TRBV19
D: TRBD1
J: TRBJ1-1
CDR3: CASSFSGGTEAFF
DNA: TGTGCCAGTAGTTTCTCAGGGGGCACTGAAGCTTTCTTT

size: -
V: TRBV14
D: TRBD1
J: TRBJ1-2
CDR3: CASSRGQGRGYTF
DNA: TGTGCCAGCAGCCGAGGACAGGGTCGGGGCTACACCTTC

size: -
V: TRBV4-2
D: -
J: TRBJ2-6
CDR3: CASSQDGSGANVLTF
DNA: TGTGCCAGCAGCCAAGACGGCTCTGGGGCCAACGTCCTGACTTTC

size: -
V: TRBV11-2
D: TRBD2
J: TRBJ2-7
CDR3: CASSFSSGVNYEQYF
DNA: TGTGCCAGCAGCTTTTCTAGCGGGGTGAACTACGAGCAGTACTTC

size: -
V: TRBV7-8
D: -
J: TRBJ1-1
CDR3: CASSHDSEAFF
DNA: TGTGCCAGCAGCCACGACAGTGAAGCTTTCTTT

size: -
V: TRBV5-1
D: TRBD1
J: TRBJ1-5
CDR3: CASSIGQGDQPQHF
DNA: TGCGCCAGCAGCATAGGACAGGGTGATCAGCCCCAGCATTTT

size: -
V: TRBV6-1
D: TRBD1
J: TRBJ1-5
CDR3: CASSDRGQGDQPQHF
DNA: TGTGCCAGCAGTGATAGGGGACAGGGGGATCAGCCCCAGCATTTT

size: -
V: TRBV2
D: TRBD1
J: TRBJ2-6
CDR3: CASIQGAGGANVLTF
DNA: TGTGCCAGCATACAGGGGGCGGGTGGGGCCAACGTCCTGACTTTC

size: -
V: TRBV7-8
D: TRBD2
J: TRBJ2-5
CDR3: CASSAGVWGETQYF
DNA: TGTGCCAGCAGCGCGGGGGTTTGGGGAGAGACCCAGTACTTC

size: -
V: TRBV29-1
D: -
J: TRBJ2-7
CDR3: CSVRDTSYEQYF
DNA: TGCAGCGTTAGGGACACCTCCTACGAGCAGTACTTC

size: -
V: TRBV6-6
D: -
J: TRBJ1-2
CDR3: CASSYWTGANYGYTF
DNA: TGTGCCAGCAGTTATTGGACGGGAGCTAACTATGGCTACACCTTC

size: -
V: TRBV14
D: TRBD1
J: TRBJ2-3
CDR3: CASSRSTGGDTQYF
DNA: TGTGCCAGCAGCCGCTCAACAGGGGGAGATACGCAGTATTTT

size: -
V: TRBV27
D: -
J: TRBJ2-3
CDR3: CASSLSARPTDTQYF
DNA: TGTGCCAGCAGTTTGTCGGCTAGGCCCACAGATACGCAGTATTTT

size: -
V: TRBV29-1
D: TRBD1
J: TRBJ2-7
CDR3: CSVWTGGSYEQYF
DNA: TGCAGCGTTTGGACAGGGGGCTCCTACGAGCAGTACTTC

size: -
V: TRBV7-2
D: -
J: TRBJ1-2
CDR3: CASSLAGQFYGYTF
DNA: TGTGCCAGCAGCTTAGCCGGACAGTTCTATGGCTACACCTTC

size: -
V: TRBV6-1
D: -
J: TRBJ2-6
CDR3: CASNPARGGANVLTF
DNA: TGTGCCAGCAATCCCGCCAGGGGTGGGGCCAACGTCCTGACTTTC

size: -
V: TRBV5-4
D: -
J: TRBJ2-2
CDR3: CASSPFVGRELFF
DNA: TGTGCCAGCAGCCCGTTCGTTGGGCGGGAGCTGTTTTTT

size: few
V: TRBV5-6
D: -
J: TRBJ1-6
CDR3: CASSLAGTRNSPLHF
DNA: TGTGCCAGCAGCTTGGCCGGGACAAGGAATTCACCCCTCCACTTT

size: -
V: TRBV7-2
D: -
J: TRBJ2-5
CDR3: CASSLVPGQLQETQYF
DNA: TGTGCCAGCAGCTTAGTACCGGGACAACTCCAAGAGACCCAGTACTTC

size: -
V: TRBV29-1
D: TRBD1
J: TRBJ1-5
CDR3: CSVADRGNQPQHF
DNA: TGCAGCGTTGCGGACAGGGGGAATCAGCCCCAGCATTTT

size: -
V: TRBV4-2
D: -
J: TRBJ1-2
CDR3: CASSPQTGRYGYTF
DNA: TGTGCCAGCAGCCCTCAGACAGGAAGGTATGGCTACACCTTC

size: -
V: TRBV4-3
D: -
J: TRBJ1-2
CDR3: CASSQVVGGGAYGYTF
DNA: TGCGCCAGCAGCCAAGTCGTCGGGGGGGGTGCCTATGGCTACACCTTC

size: -
V: TRBV14
D: TRBD1
J: TRBJ1-6
CDR3: CASSHSTGTVNSPLHF
DNA: TGTGCCAGCAGCCACTCTACCGGGACAGTTAATTCACCCCTCCACTTT

size: -
V: TRBV18
D: -
J: TRBJ1-2
CDR3: CASSPDSYGYTF
DNA: TGTGCCAGCTCGCCGGACAGTTATGGCTACACCTTC

size: -
V: TRBV5-6
D: -
J: TRBJ2-5
CDR3: CASSLLAAETQYF
DNA: TGTGCCAGCAGCTTGTTAGCAGCAGAGACCCAGTACTTC

size: -
V: TRBV18
D: TRBD1
J: TRBJ1-2
CDR3: CASSSGQGPYGYTF
DNA: TGTGCCAGCTCATCGGGACAGGGCCCCTATGGCTACACCTTC

size: -
V: TRBV16
D: -
J: TRBJ1-2
CDR3: CASSQFESDYGYTF
DNA: TGTGCCAGCAGCCAATTTGAGAGTGACTATGGCTACACCTTC

size: -
V: TRBV5-1
D: -
J: TRBJ2-2
CDR3: CASSTEGLPGELFF
DNA: TGCGCCAGCAGCACAGAAGGACTCCCCGGGGAGCTGTTTTTT

size: -
V: TRBV9
D: -
J: TRBJ2-1
CDR3: CASSVAGTTNTYNEQFF
DNA: TGTGCCAGCAGCGTAGCTGGGACAACGAATACCTACAATGAGCAGTTCTTC

size: few
V: TRBV7-2
D: -
J: TRBJ1-2
CDR3: CASSPKGLARNYGYTF
DNA: TGTGCCAGCAGCCCTAAGGGACTCGCAAGGAACTATGGCTACACCTTC

size: -
V: TRBV6-1
D: -
J: TRBJ1-3
CDR3: CASSSLGTGNTIYF
DNA: TGTGCCAGCAGTTCCCTGGGGACAGGAAACACCATATATTTT

size: -
V: TRBV29-1
D: -
J: TRBJ1-5
CDR3: CSVGGRNQPQHF
DNA: TGCAGCGTGGGGGGGCGCAATCAGCCCCAGCATTTT